This T cell receptor (beta chain) comes out of a study of control samples from healthy donors and cancer patients. Germline V gives CDR1 SEHNR, CDR2 FQNEAQ (reference sequence). V shed 2 bases, J shed 5 bases, and the junction held 10 bases outside the gene matches. This CDR3 spans 16 amino acids. TCRdb keeps only in-frame clones here, not all; method: immunoSEQ multiplex PCR. The profile covers approximately 110,000 clones, with about nine tenths appearing a single time and 7.8% taken by the ten largest. The sequence was obtained from a woman aged 18-29 years in good health. The source material was blood. The chain joins TRBV7-9 to TRBJ2-5, with 8 bases fitting TRBD2. The DNA for the CDR3 is TGTGCCAGCAGCTTACCCAAGCGGGGGAGGATGGAGACCCAGTACTTC. Its translation is CASSLPKRGRMETQYF. The full variable domain, with the rest looked up from reference TRBV7-9 and TRBJ2-5, is DTGVSQNPRHKITKRGQNVTFRCDPISEHNRLYWYRQTLGQGPEFLTYFQNEAQLEKSRLLSDRFSAERPKGSFSTLEIQRTEQGDSAMYLCASSLPKRGRMETQYFGPGTRLLVL.